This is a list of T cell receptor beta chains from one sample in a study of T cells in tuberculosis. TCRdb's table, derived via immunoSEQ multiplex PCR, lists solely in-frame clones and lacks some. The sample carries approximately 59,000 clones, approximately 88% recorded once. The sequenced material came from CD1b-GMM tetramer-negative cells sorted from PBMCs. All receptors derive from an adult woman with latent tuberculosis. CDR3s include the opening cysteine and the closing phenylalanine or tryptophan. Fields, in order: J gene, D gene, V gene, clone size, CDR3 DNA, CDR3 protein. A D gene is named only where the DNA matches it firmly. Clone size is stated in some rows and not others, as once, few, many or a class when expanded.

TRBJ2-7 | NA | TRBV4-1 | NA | TGCGCCAGCAGCCAAGATGCAAGCGGCGAGCAGTACTTC | CASSQDASGEQYF
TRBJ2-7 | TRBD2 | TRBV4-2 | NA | TGTGCCAGCAGCCAAGATTATGAGTTAGCGGGGAGCGAGCAGTACTTC | CASSQDYELAGSEQYF
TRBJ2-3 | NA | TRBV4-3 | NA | TGCGCCAGCAGCCAAGAGTGGGGCTCAGATACGCAGTATTTT | CASSQEWGSDTQYF
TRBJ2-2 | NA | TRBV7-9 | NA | TGTGCCAGCAGCTTAGAAGTCCCTAGGACCGGGGAGCTGTTTTTT | CASSLEVPRTGELFF
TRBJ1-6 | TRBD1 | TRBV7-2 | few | TGTGCCAGCAGCTTAGATCAGGGGGTGGGTTCACCCCTCCACTTT | CASSLDQGVGSPLHF
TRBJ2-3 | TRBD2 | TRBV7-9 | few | TGTGCCAGCAGCTTAGGTTTTGCGGGGGAGACAGATACGCAGTATTTT | CASSLGFAGETDTQYF
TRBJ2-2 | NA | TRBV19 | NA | TGTGCCAGTAGTATAGTCCCCCCAGGATTGGACACCGGGGAGCTGTTTTTT | CASSIVPPGLDTGELFF
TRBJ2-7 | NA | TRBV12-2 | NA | NA | CASRLDWGQGNEQYF
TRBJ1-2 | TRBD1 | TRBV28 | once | TGTGCCAGCAGCTTGGACAGGGGTAACTATGGCTACACCTTC | CASSLDRGNYGYTF
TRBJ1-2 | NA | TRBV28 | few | TGTGCCAGCACCGAGGTGGGGAGGGGCTACACCTTC | CASTEVGRGYTF
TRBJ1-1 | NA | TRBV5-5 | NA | TGTGCCAGCAGCTTGGAGTCTCAGGGTCACACTGAAGCTTTCTTT | CASSLESQGHTEAFF
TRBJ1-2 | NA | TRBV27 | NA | TGTGCCAGCAGTTTAGGGCAGAACTATGGCTACACCTTC | CASSLGQNYGYTF
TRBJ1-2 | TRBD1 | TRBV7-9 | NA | TGTGCCAGCAGCAAACGACAGGGGGGAGCTAACTATGGCTACACCTTC | CASSKRQGGANYGYTF
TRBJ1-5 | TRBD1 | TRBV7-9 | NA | TGTGCCAGCAGCCCGGGACAGGGGAGGAATCAGCCCCAGCATTTT | CASSPGQGRNQPQHF
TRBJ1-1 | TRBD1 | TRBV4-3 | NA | TGCGCCAGCAGCCAAGATCAGGGGGGTTGGACTGAAGCTTTCTTT | CASSQDQGGWTEAFF
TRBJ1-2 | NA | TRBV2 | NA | TGTGCCAGCAGTGTAGGACAATCTAGGGGCTACACCTTC | CASSVGQSRGYTF
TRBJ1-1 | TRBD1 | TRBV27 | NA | TGTGCCAGCAGACAGGGGATAGGGAACACTGAAGCTTTCTTT | CASRQGIGNTEAFF
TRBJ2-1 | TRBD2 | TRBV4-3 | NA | TGCGCCAGCAGCCAAACCACGGGGGGGGGATCCTACAATGAGCAGTTCTTC | CASSQTTGGGSYNEQFF
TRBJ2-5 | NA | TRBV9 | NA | TGTGCCAGCAGCGCTAGCCGCAATTACCAAGAGACCCAGTACTTC | CASSASRNYQETQYF
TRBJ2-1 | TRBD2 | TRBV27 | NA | TGTGCCAGCAGTCCCGGGACTAGCGGGTACAATGAGCAGTTCTTC | CASSPGTSGYNEQFF
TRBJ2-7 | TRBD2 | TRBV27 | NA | TGTGCCAGCAGAAGGACCGCGGGACTAGCCTCTGTCCAGTACTTC | CASRRTAGLASVQYF
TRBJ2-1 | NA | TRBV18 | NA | TGTGCCAGCTCACCATTCTCGGGGGAGCCTGAGCAGTTCTTC | CASSPFSGEPEQFF
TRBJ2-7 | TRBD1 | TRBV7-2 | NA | TGTGCCAGCAGCTTGACAGGGGAATATAGCTACGAGCAGTACTTC | CASSLTGEYSYEQYF
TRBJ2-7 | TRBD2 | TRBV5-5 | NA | TGTGCCAGCAGCTTGTATGCGGGGGGGTCCTACGAGCAGTACTTC | CASSLYAGGSYEQYF
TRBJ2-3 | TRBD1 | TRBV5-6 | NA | TGTGCCAGCAGCCAGGGACAGGGGACAGATACGCAGTATTTT | CASSQGQGTDTQYF
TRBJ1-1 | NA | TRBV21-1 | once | TGTGCCAGCAGCAAAGGCGGAGGGATGAACACTGAAGCTTTCTTT | CASSKGGGMNTEAFF